The clone carrying this T cell receptor (beta chain) was found a few times. Its antigen is unknown. Template switching with 5'RACE generated the TCR cDNA and added a universal primer site and UMIs. Using its own MiXCR run on the 5' RACE reads, TCRdb lists one record per CDR3 protein. Of 150,000 to 200,000 distinct CDR3 sequences in the sample, approximately 9.7% were seen once. This sample was included in a study of T cells after yellow fever vaccination. Findings and caveats of the study: At 95% to 96% for CD4 and 75% to 90% for CD8, most primary-vaccination clones showed up again after the booster. Within FACS-sorted repertoires, abundant clonotypes contaminating from the bulk population could be present.

This CDR3 is built from 15 residues. CDR1 and CDR2 from the germline V gene are MNHEY and SVGAGI. Trimming pared 0 bases from V and 1 base from J, leaving 10 bases between. The sequence came from a man in his late teens or twenties who received the YFV17D yellow fever vaccine. Sequences were derived from CD8+ T cells sorted from PBMCs, sampled 45 days after the yellow fever booster vaccination. This chain uses TRBV6-5 with TRBJ2-7; D possibly corresponds to TRBD2 (6 bases). The CDR3 DNA follows: TGTGCCAGCAGTTACTCGGAGGGTAGATCCTACGAGCAGTACTTC. It translates to CASSYSEGRSYEQYF.